The present T cell receptor beta chain was sequenced within a study of OX40 agonist ivuxolimab in advanced cancers. On the study more broadly: The study gave patients intravenous ivuxolimab at 0.01 to 10 mg/kg every 2 weeks. The mean age was roughly 60 years, ranging from about 20 to 90, with under 90% of participants male.

General study results and limits: On average, a greater number of expanded clones characterised CD8+ T cells relative to CD4+.

Measured with immunoSEQ multiplex PCR; TCRdb has only the in-frame clones, and not every one. The profile shows about 45,000 clones, approximately 91% of them singletons. Germline-derived CDR1 and CDR2 are MDHEN and SYDVKM. Deletions cut 7 bases from V and 1 base from J, with 4 bases between. CDR3 length equals 11 residues. Comment on this clone: Its target is unknown.

The starting material was CD4+ or CD8+ T cells sorted from blood, obtained in a trial of the OX40 agonist ivuxolimab. The sequence came from an adult with an advanced solid tumor such as melanoma, head and neck, liver or kidney cancer. J is TRBJ1-1 and V is TRBV28; D unresolved. The CDR3 region is CASTQNTEAFF. The CDR3 nucleotides read TGTGCCAGCACCCAGAACACTGAAGCTTTCTTT.